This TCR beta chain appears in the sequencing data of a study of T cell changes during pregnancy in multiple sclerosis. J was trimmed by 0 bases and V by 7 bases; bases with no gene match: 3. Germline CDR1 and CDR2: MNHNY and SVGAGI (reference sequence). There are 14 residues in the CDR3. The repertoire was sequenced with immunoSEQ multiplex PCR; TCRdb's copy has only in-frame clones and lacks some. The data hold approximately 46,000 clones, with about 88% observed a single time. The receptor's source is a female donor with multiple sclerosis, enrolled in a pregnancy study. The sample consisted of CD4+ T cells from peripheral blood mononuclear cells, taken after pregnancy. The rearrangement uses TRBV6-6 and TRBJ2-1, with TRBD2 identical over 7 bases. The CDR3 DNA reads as TGTGCCAGCAATCGCGGGAGCTCCTACAATGAGCAGTTCTTC. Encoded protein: CASNRGSSYNEQFF.